This T cell receptor beta chain was documented in a study of control samples from healthy donors and cancer patients. Here immunoSEQ multiplex PCR was the method, and the copy in TCRdb shows in-frame clones only, minus some. The table includes about 76,000 clones, around nine tenths detected once. Sequences were obtained from PBMCs. This clonotype was sampled from a woman between 50 and 59 years old with colorectal cancer.

CDR3 nucleotide sequence: TGTGCCAGTAGTATTGGACAGGGCTGGACTGAAGCTTTCTTT. It encodes CASSIGQGWTEAFF. V is TRBV19 and J is TRBJ1-1; 8 nucleotides match TRBD1. Trimming at V came to 3 bases and at J to 5 bases, leaving 5 bases not matched to a gene. Germline V lookup: CDR1 LNHDA, CDR2 SQIVND (reference sequence). The CDR3 extends over 14 amino acids.